What follows are 10 T cell receptor beta chains derived from one specimen sequenced in a study of vaccination effects on CD4 cells after COVID-19. The method was immunoSEQ multiplex PCR; TCRdb's version includes in-frame clones alone and lacks a portion of them. Among 29,000 or so clones listed, roughly 68% were seen once. These receptors have no known antigen. With the ViraFEST assay, the study expanded antigen-specific CD4+ T cells using viral peptide pools, then sequenced them. The authors isolated CD4+ T cells after around 9 days of culture. Vaccine administered to participants consisted of two doses of either BNT162b2 or mRNA-1273. Specimen: CD4+ T cells from PBMCs cultured with HCoV-OC43 spike peptides, collected after COVID-19 vaccination. As for subset: HCoV-OC43 spike overlapping peptide pool stimulation. These receptors originate from a human donor who received a COVID-19 vaccine.

The sample holds one count of this clone. The chain has TRBV9 and TRBJ2-1, with D possibly TRBD2 on 6 matching bases. The CDR3 runs to 15 residues. Germline loops: CDR1 SGDLS, CDR2 YYNGEE. Trimming took off 5 bases at V and 5 bases at J, with 17 bases between the two ends. CDR3 nucleotide sequence: TGTGCCAGCAGTGTGGGCGGGGAGCCCAACAATGAGCAGTTCTTC. Residues: CASSVGGEPNNEQFF. Full variable domain (rest looked up from reference TRBV9 and TRBJ2-1): DSGVTQTPKHLITATGQRVTLRCSPRSGDLSVYWYQQSLDQGLQFLIQYYNGEERAKGNILERFSAQQFPDLHSELNLSSLELGDSALYFCASSVGGEPNNEQFFGPGTRLTVL.

The chain joins TRBV5-1 to TRBJ2-5; 10 nucleotides align to TRBD1. The CDR3 spans 16 residues. J gave up 0 bases and V 0 bases, and 2 bases lay outside the gene matches. CDR1 is SGHRS and CDR2 is YFSETQ in the germline V gene. CDR3 in amino acids: CASSLGGTGDQETQYF. The CDR3 DNA is TGCGCCAGCAGCTTGGGAGGGACAGGGGACCAAGAGACCCAGTACTTC.

This sequence joins TRBV10-2 and TRBJ1-1, with 7 bases aligning to TRBD1. Germline CDR1 WSHSY, CDR2 SAAADI. The ends lost 6 bases at V and 0 bases at J; junction bases unmatched: 4. CDR3 length equals 14 residues. The CDR3 spells CASSDRDMNTEAFF. The CDR3 nucleotides are TGCGCCAGCAGCGACAGGGACATGAACACTGAAGCTTTCTTT.

This chain links TRBV28 with TRBJ2-5, with TRBD2 matching 11 bases. There are 16 residues in the CDR3. The junction had 11 bases not matched to a gene; V was cut back by 6 bases and J by 5 bases. Germline lookup yields CDR1 MDHEN and CDR2 SYDVKM. CDR3 in DNA: TGTGCCAGCAGCCACAGACTAGCGGGGTTTCTGGAGACCCAGTACTTC. It specifies CASSHRLAGFLETQYF.

This chain links TRBV11-2 with TRBJ2-5; weak D call: TRBD2 (5 bases). Germline assignment: CDR1 SGHAT and CDR2 FQNNGV. V lost 4 bases to trimming and J lost 2 bases, with 8 bases between them. The CDR3 has 13 amino acids. For the CDR3, the DNA is TGTGCCAGCAGCTACGGGGAGCAAGAGACCCAGTACTTC. Translating gives CASSYGEQETQYF.

This clone was observed once. The chain joins TRBV6-5 to TRBJ2-7, with 9 bases aligning to TRBD2. CDR3 length: 14 amino acids. With 10 bases clipped from V and 0 bases from J, the junction kept 7 bases outside the gene matches. Germline V gene lookup returns CDR1 MNHEY and CDR2 SVGAGI. In DNA, the CDR3 is TGTGCCACCGCGGGAGGGTGGAACTCCTACGAGCAGTACTTC. It specifies CATAGGWNSYEQYF.

V is TRBV24-1 and J is TRBJ2-1, with 8 nucleotides matching TRBD2. Germline V CDR1 and CDR2: KGHDR, SFDVKD. The V segment lost 5 bases and the J segment 5 bases; nucleotides outside the gene matches: 16. CDR3 length equals 18 residues. CDR3 loop: CATSVPGGVSRPDNEQFF. CDR3 sequence (DNA): TGTGCCACCAGTGTCCCCGGGGGGGTGAGTAGGCCCGACAATGAGCAGTTCTTC.

This clone was seen more than once but under ten times. The V and J genes are TRBV10-3 and TRBJ2-3; tentatively, D is TRBD1 or TRBD2 (6 bases each). Germline assignment: CDR1 ENHRY and CDR2 SYGVKD. The V end lost 8 bases, the J end lost 4 bases, and 16 bases lay between the germline ends. This CDR3 has 14 residues. For the CDR3, the DNA is TGTGCCATCGCTTTAGGGGGGAACGCAGATACGCAGTATTTT. Amino acids: CAIALGGNADTQYF.

This chain uses TRBV10-1 with TRBJ2-1; the D is unclear. The ends were cut back, 10 bases at V and 5 bases at J, with 12 bases in the middle. Germline V gene sequence: CDR1 WNHNN, CDR2 SYGVQD (reference sequence). The CDR3 runs to 12 residues. The CDR3, as DNA: TGCGCCACCGAGGAACCGAACAATGAGCAGTTCTTC. Encoded protein: CATEEPNNEQFF.

J is TRBJ2-1 and V is TRBV2; a weak D match, TRBD2 (6 bases). Germline V lookup: CDR1 SNHLY, CDR2 FYNNEI. V was clipped by 6 bases and J by 0 bases, with 9 bases between them. The CDR3 is 14 residues long. The CDR3 is CASRGGSSYNEQFF. In DNA, the CDR3 is TGTGCCAGCAGGGGGGGTAGCTCCTACAATGAGCAGTTCTTC.